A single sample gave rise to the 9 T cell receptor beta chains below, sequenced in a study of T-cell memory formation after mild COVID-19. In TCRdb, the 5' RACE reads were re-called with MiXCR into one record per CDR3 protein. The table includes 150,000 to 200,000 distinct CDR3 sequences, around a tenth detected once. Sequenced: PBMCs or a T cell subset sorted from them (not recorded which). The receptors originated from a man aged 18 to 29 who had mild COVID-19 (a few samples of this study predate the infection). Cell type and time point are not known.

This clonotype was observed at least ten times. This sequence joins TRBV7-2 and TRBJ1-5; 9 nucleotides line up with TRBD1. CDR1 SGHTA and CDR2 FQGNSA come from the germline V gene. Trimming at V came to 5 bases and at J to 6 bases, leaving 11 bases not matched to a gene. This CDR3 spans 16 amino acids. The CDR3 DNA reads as TGTGCCAGCAGCGCGGACTCCGGGACAGGGCTTCAGCCCCAGCATTTT. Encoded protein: CASSADSGTGLQPQHF.

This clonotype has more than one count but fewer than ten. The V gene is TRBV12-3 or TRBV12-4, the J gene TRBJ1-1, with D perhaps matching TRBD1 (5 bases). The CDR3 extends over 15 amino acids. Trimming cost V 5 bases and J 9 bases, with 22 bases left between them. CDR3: CASSPALAGTGQAFF. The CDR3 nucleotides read TGTGCCAGCAGTCCCGCCCTAGCGGGCACGGGGCAAGCTTTCTTT.

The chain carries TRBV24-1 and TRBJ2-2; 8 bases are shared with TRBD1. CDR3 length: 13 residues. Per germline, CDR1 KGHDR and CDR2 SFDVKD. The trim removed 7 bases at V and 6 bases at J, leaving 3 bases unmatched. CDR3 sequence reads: CATRDREAGELFF. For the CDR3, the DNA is TGTGCCACCAGGGACAGGGAGGCCGGGGAGCTGTTTTTT.

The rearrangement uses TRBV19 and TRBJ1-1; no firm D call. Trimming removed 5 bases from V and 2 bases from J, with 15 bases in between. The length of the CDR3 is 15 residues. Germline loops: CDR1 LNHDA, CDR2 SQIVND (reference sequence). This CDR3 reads CASSLGRNANTEAFF. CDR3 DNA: TGTGCCAGTAGTCTTGGGAGGAACGCCAACACTGAAGCTTTCTTT. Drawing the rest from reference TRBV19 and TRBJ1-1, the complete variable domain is DGGITQSPKYLFRKEGQNVTLSCEQNLNHDAMYWYRQDPGQGLRLIYYSQIVNDFQKGDIAEGYSVSREKKESFPLTVTSAQKNPTAFYLCASSLGRNANTEAFFGQGTRLTVV.

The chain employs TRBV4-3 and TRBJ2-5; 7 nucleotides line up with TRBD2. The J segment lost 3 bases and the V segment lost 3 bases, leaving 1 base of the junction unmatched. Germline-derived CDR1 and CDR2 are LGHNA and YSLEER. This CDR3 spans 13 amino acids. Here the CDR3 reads CASSQSGEETQYF. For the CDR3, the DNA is TGCGCCAGCAGCCAGAGCGGGGAAGAGACCCAGTACTTC.

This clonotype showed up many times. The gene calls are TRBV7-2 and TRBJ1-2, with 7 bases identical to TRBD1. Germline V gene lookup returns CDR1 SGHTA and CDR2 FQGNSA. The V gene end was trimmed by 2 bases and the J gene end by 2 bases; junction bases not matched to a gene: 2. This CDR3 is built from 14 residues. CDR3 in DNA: TGTGCCAGCAGCTTAAGGGACAGAAACTATGGCTACACCTTC. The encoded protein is CASSLRDRNYGYTF.

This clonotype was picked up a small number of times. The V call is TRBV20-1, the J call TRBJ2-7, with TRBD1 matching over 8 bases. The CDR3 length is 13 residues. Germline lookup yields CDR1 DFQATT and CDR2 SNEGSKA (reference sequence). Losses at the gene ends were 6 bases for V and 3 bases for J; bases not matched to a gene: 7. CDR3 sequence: CSAPGQGGYEQYV. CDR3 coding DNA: TGCAGTGCCCCCGGACAGGGCGGCTACGAGCAGTACGTC.

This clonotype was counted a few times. The CDR3 sequence is CASSVGQWNTEAFF. In DNA, the CDR3 is TGTGCCAGTAGTGTGGGACAGTGGAACACTGAAGCTTTCTTT. V usage is TRBV19 and J usage is TRBJ1-1, with TRBD1 matching 7 bases. The CDR3 has 14 residues. With V trimmed by 5 bases and J by 1 base, 4 bases remained unmatched. CDR1 and CDR2 from the germline V gene are LNHDA and SQIVND (reference sequence).

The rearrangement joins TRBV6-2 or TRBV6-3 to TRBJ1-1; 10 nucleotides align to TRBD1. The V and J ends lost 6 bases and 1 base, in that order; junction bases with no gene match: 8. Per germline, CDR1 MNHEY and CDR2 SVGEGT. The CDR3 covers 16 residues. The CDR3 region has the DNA TGTGCCAGCAGACGGGACAGGGGATGGGAGAACACTGAAGCTTTCTTT. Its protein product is CASRRDRGWENTEAFF.